This paragraph covers one T cell receptor beta chain sequence. What it binds is unknown. Exclusion of a patient followed from autoimmune disease history or systemic immunosuppression. Libraries were prepared by immunoSEQ multiplex PCR; TCRdb keeps only in-frame clonotypes and omits some of them. The sample shows 95,000 to 150,000 clones, roughly 93% of them seen only once. The source of the sample is a study of OX40 agonist ivuxolimab in advanced cancers. Study overall: Head and neck, renal cell, melanoma or hepatocellular carcinoma were the cancers that dose-escalation patients had. Allowance was made for prior anti-PD-1, anti-PD-L1 or anti-CTLA-4 therapy, and approximately 40% had some.

The study's findings and limits: At 0.1 to 3.0 mg/kg and by week 6, clonal expansion occurred in CD4+ and CD8+ blood T cells.

Germline V gives CDR1 SNHLY, CDR2 FYNNEI. The CDR3 covers 11 residues. Trimming shortened V by 8 bases and J by 2 bases, and 6 bases separated the two germline ends. This sequence joins TRBV2 and TRBJ2-5, with D perhaps matching TRBD1 (5 bases). The sequence derives from an adult with an advanced solid tumor such as melanoma, head and neck, liver or kidney cancer. The source material was CD4+ or CD8+ T cells sorted from blood, sampled in a trial of the OX40 agonist ivuxolimab. In nucleotides, the CDR3 is TGTGCCAGCCAGGGTCAAGAGACCCAGTACTTC. This codes for CASQGQETQYF.